This is a list of T cell receptor beta chains from one sample in a study of beta chain features in type 1 diabetes. The repertoire was sequenced with immunoSEQ multiplex PCR; TCRdb's copy has only in-frame clones and lacks some. The sample holds 250,000 to 300,000 clones, less than 30% seen once. The source material was naive CD4+ T cells from blood. The receptors here all came from a woman aged 25-40 years with type 1 diabetes. Each CDR3 is given with its conserved first and last residue. A D gene is named only where the DNA matches it firmly. A clone size is listed for some rows: how often the clone was seen (once, few, many), or a class if it is expanded.

CDR3 protein,CDR3 DNA,clone size,J gene,V gene,D gene
CASSPQVGSVYEQYF,TGCGCCAGCAGCCCCCAGGTAGGATCCGTCTACGAGCAGTACTTC,NA,TRBJ2-7,TRBV5-1,NA
CSVGGSGGSSYNEQFF,TGCAGCGTTGGCGGTAGCGGGGGGAGCTCCTACAATGAGCAGTTCTTC,few,TRBJ2-1,TRBV29-1,TRBD2
CASSGQGLDNEQFF,TGTGCCAGCAGCGGACAGGGCCTTGACAATGAGCAGTTCTTC,NA,TRBJ2-1,TRBV2,TRBD1
CAWSVQGIGELFF,TGTGCCTGGAGTGTACAGGGCATCGGGGAGCTGTTTTTT,few,TRBJ2-2,TRBV30,NA
CASSRDLSDEQFF,TGTGCCAGCAGCCGCGATCTGTCGGATGAGCAGTTCTTC,few,TRBJ2-1,TRBV5-4,NA
CASREAGDTQYF,TGTGCCAGCAGAGAGGCAGGGGATACGCAGTATTTT,NA,TRBJ2-3,TRBV2,NA
CASSKPPGQGAGANVLTF,TGTGCCAGTAGTAAGCCTCCGGGACAGGGAGCTGGGGCCAACGTCCTGACTTTC,NA,TRBJ2-6,TRBV19,TRBD1
CASSPGTAYGYTF,TGTGCCAGCAGTCCCGGGACAGCCTATGGCTACACCTTC,few,TRBJ1-2,TRBV2,TRBD1
CASSSQGSGGYTF,TGTGCCAGCAGCTCACAGGGTTCGGGCGGCTACACCTTC,NA,TRBJ1-2,TRBV7-3,NA
CASSLIGTGEETQYF,TGTGCCAGCAGCTTAATTGGAACAGGGGAAGAGACCCAGTACTTC,few,TRBJ2-5,TRBV7-9,TRBD1
CASSVVGGRGHEQYF,TGTGCCAGCAGCGTAGTGGGCGGGAGAGGCCACGAGCAGTACTTC,few,TRBJ2-7,TRBV9,TRBD2
CASSRSSNQPQHF,TGTGCCAGTAGCCGCAGTAGCAATCAGCCCCAGCATTTT,NA,TRBJ1-5,TRBV19,NA
CASSIVPGSGYTF,TGTGCCAGTAGTATAGTACCAGGCAGTGGCTACACCTTC,few,TRBJ1-2,TRBV19,NA
CASSGTGGNYEQYF,TGTGCCAGCAGTGGGACAGGGGGGAACTACGAGCAGTACTTC,NA,TRBJ2-7,TRBV2,TRBD1
CASSWRTALSSYEQYF,TGTGCCAGCAGCTGGAGGACAGCCTTGAGCTCCTACGAGCAGTACTTC,few,TRBJ2-7,TRBV5-6,NA
CASSVGLAGVTGELFF,TGTGCCAGCAGCGTTGGACTAGCGGGAGTCACCGGGGAGCTGTTTTTT,few,TRBJ2-2,TRBV9,TRBD2
CASSLGGRDNEQFF,TGCGCCAGCAGCTTGGGAGGGAGAGACAATGAGCAGTTCTTC,NA,TRBJ2-1,TRBV5-1,NA
CSATVSYEQYF,TGCAGTGCTACAGTCTCCTACGAGCAGTACTTC,NA,TRBJ2-7,TRBV20-1,NA
CASSQDMGAGIDEQFF,TGCGCCAGCAGCCAAGATATGGGGGCAGGGATTGATGAGCAGTTCTTC,few,TRBJ2-1,TRBV4-1,NA
CASSATGTSPEEQYF,TGTGCCAGCAGCGCGACCGGGACTAGTCCCGAGGAGCAGTACTTC,NA,TRBJ2-7,TRBV7-3,TRBD2
CASRGQREQYF,TGTGCCAGCAGGGGACAGCGCGAGCAGTACTTC,NA,TRBJ2-7,TRBV27,TRBD1
CASSDSVGTGVHGYTF,TGTGCCAGCAGTGACTCGGTCGGGACAGGGGTGCATGGCTACACCTTC,NA,TRBJ1-2,TRBV6-4,TRBD1
CASSGGGTSVSDTQYF,TGTGCCAGCAGCGGCGGCGGGACTAGCGTGTCAGATACGCAGTATTTT,NA,TRBJ2-3,TRBV5-4,TRBD2
CASSFGQGYGANVLTF,TGTGCCAGCAGTTTCGGACAGGGTTATGGGGCCAACGTCCTGACTTTC,NA,TRBJ2-6,TRBV27,TRBD1
CASSAGLSTDTQYF,TGTGCCAGCAGTGCAGGGCTGAGCACAGATACGCAGTATTTT,few,TRBJ2-3,TRBV2,NA
CASSLRGERVADTQYF,TGTGCCAGCAGCTTGCGGGGGGAGAGGGTAGCAGATACGCAGTATTTT,few,TRBJ2-3,TRBV5-6,TRBD2
CASSWAGNIQYF,TGTGCCAGTAGTTGGGCAGGGAACATTCAGTACTTC,NA,TRBJ2-4,TRBV19,NA